This TCR beta chain was sequenced for a study of cytomegalovirus exposure and HLA in healthy donors. This clone was detected only a few times. V was cut by 4 bases and J by 3 bases, with 7 bases left in between. Germline values: CDR1 ENHRY, CDR2 SYGVKD. There are 13 residues in the CDR3. PCR primers comprised 60 Vbeta and 13 Jbeta primers. Sequencing used immunoSEQ multiplex PCR; TCRdb keeps in-frame clones, though not all of them. The repertoire holds approximately 97,000 clones, with around 72% as singletons. The donors gave bone marrow, and they were healthy. The sequenced sample consisted of PBMCs. This chain links TRBV10-3 with TRBJ1-3, with D unresolved. This TCR came from a middle-aged man in good health and CMV-seronegative. CDR3 nucleotides: TGTGCCATCAGTGTGACACTTGGAAACACCATATATTTT. As protein: CAISVTLGNTIYF.